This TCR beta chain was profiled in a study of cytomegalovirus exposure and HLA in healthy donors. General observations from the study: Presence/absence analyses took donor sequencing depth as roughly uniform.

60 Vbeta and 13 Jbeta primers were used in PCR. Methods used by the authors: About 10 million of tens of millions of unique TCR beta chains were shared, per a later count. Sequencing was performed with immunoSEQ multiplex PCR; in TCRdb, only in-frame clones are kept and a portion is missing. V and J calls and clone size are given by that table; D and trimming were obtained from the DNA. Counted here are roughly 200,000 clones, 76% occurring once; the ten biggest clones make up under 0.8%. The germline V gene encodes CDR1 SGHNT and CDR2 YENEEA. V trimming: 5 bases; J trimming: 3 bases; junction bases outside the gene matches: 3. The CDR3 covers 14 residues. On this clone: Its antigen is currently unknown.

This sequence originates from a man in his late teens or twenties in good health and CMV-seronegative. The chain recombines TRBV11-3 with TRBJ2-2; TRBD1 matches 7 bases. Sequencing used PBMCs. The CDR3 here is CASSPGQHTGELFF. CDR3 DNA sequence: TGTGCCAGCAGCCCGGGACAGCACACCGGGGAGCTGTTTTTT.